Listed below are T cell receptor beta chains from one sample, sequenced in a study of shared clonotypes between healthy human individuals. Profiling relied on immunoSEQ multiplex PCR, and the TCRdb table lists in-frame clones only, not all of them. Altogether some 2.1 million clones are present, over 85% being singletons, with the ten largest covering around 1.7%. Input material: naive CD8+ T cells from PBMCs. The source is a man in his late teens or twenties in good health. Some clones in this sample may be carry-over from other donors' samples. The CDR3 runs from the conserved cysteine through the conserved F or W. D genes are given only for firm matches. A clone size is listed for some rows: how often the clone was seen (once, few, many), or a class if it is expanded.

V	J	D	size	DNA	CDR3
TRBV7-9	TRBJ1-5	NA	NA	TGTGCCTGGGGGGGGGATAGCAATCAGCCCCAGCATTTT	CAWGGDSNQPQHF
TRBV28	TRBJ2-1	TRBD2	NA	TGTGCCAGCAGTTCGTACGGGGGGGAGCAGTTCTTC	CASSSYGGEQFF
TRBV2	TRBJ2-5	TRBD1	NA	TGTGCCAGCAGTGAAGCGAGAGGGGGCTTGCCGACCCAGTACTTC	CASSEARGGLPTQYF
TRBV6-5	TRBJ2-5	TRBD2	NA	TGTGCCAGCAGTTACGAGCTAGCGGGGCAAGAGACCCAGTACTTC	CASSYELAGQETQYF
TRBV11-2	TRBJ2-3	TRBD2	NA	TGTGCCAGCAGCTTAGTCGCAGCAGCGACTAGCGGGAAAAGAGATACGCAGTATTTT	CASSLVAAATSGKRDTQYF
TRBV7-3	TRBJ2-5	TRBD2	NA	TGTGCCAGCGCCCTAGCGGGAGTGGAGACCCAGTACTTC	CASALAGVETQYF
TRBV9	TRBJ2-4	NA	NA	TGTGCCAGCAGCGTACAAGGGGGAGCCAAAAACATTCAGTACTTC	CASSVQGGAKNIQYF
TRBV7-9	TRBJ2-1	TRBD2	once	TGTGCCAGCAGCTCCCTTGGGGGGACTAGCGGGAGATTTGACAATGAGCAGTTCTTC	CASSSLGGTSGRFDNEQFF
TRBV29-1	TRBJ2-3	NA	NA	TGCAGCGCCGCGGGCGGGGGCGGTCGGGATACGCAGTATTTT	CSAAGGGGRDTQYF
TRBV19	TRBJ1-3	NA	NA	TGTGCCATCAGACCGGGGGCTGGAAACACCATATATTTT	CAIRPGAGNTIYF
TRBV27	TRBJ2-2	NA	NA	TGTGCCAGCAGTCCTACCCCGGGCCGAACGCGGGGCGGGGAGCTGTTTTTT	CASSPTPGRTRGGELFF
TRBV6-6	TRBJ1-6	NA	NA	TGTGCCAGCAGTCTTCGGGACGGCCTCCTCCACTTT	CASSLRDGLLHF
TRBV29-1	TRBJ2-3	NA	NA	TGCAGCGTTGAAGATGAGTCGGGGCCCACAGATACGCAGTATTTT	CSVEDESGPTDTQYF
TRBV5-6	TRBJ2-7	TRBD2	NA	TGTGCCAGCAGCTTAAGCGGGACCCTCGATTACGAGCAGTACTTC	CASSLSGTLDYEQYF
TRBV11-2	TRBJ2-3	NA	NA	TGTGCCAGCAGCTCGACTAGTGATTGGACAGATACGCAGTATTTT	CASSSTSDWTDTQYF
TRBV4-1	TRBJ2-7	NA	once	TGCGCCAGCAGCCAAGACAGGGTCTACGAGCAGTACTTC	CASSQDRVYEQYF
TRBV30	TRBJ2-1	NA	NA	TGTGCCTGGGCCCGAGGTGGTGAGCAGTTCTTC	CAWARGGEQFF